This T cell receptor (beta chain) was captured by sequencing in a study of type 1 regulatory T cells. Background on the study: This in vitro CD4 product, T-allo10, is enriched for Tr1 cells and alloantigen-specific.

Trimming took 5 bases from V and 0 from J, leaving 14 bases between them. CDR3 length equals 16 residues. TCRdb used MiXCR to reprocess the reads, holding one entry per CDR3 protein. The sample has 20,000 or so distinct CDR3 sequences, more than 45% seen once; the top ten hold 4.8%. About this clonotype itself: What it binds is unknown.

The receptor was isolated from a human donor in good health. Sequencing input: cultured T cells, either the whole culture or a sorted T cell fraction (not recorded which). V gene TRBV12-3 or TRBV12-4 combines with J gene TRBJ1-5; D may be TRBD1 (6 bases). The DNA of the CDR3 is TGTGCCAGCAGTCTAGTGTGGGGGCTTAGCAATCAGCCCCAGCATTTT. Residues: CASSLVWGLSNQPQHF.